A few counts support the clone carrying this T cell receptor (beta chain). Its target is not known. This sample is drawn from a study of cytomegalovirus exposure and HLA in healthy donors. For the study at large: Of all 400 or so donors who were genotyped, 80% to 85% belonged to the Caucasian-associated ancestry cluster. General study points: The study flagged about 150 TCR beta chains as cytomegalovirus-associated.

This CDR3 region has 18 residues. Deletions cut 7 bases from V and 1 base from J, with 25 bases between. Germline CDR1 SEHNR, CDR2 FQNEAQ (reference sequence). Healthy bone marrow donors made up the donor group. The PCR had 60 Vbeta and 13 Jbeta primers. Sequencing used immunoSEQ multiplex PCR; TCRdb keeps in-frame clones, though not all of them. Of about 150,000 clones detected, roughly 9.8% appear once; the ten largest clones hold 1.8%. The receptor's source is a man aged 45-60 years in good health and CMV-seronegative. Sequencing used PBMCs. The chain has TRBV7-9 and TRBJ1-1; D ambiguous. Here the CDR3 DNA reads TGTGCCAGCACCGACGCGGGGTTCACACCCGGGAGGAACACTGAAGCTTTCTTT. Amino acids: CASTDAGFTPGRNTEAFF. Variable domain in full (rest from reference TRBV7-9 and TRBJ1-1): DTGVSQNPRHKITKRGQNVTFRCDPISEHNRLYWYRQTLGQGPEFLTYFQNEAQLEKSRLLSDRFSAERPKGSFSTLEIQRTEQGDSAMYLCASTDAGFTPGRNTEAFFGQGTRLTVV.